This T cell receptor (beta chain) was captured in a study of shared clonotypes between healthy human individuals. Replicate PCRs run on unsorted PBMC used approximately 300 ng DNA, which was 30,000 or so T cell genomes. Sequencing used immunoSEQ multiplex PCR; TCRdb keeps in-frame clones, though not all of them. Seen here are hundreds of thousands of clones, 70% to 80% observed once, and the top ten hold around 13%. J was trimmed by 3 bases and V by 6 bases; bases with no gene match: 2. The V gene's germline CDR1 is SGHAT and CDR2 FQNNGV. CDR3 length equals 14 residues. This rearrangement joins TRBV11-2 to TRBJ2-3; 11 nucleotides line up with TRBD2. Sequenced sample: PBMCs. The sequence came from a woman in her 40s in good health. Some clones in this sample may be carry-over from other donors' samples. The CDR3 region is CASRRLAGTDTQYF. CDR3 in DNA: TGTGCCAGCAGGAGACTAGCGGGAACAGATACGCAGTATTTT. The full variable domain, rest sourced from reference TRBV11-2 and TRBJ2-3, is EAGVAQSPRYKIIEKRQSVAFWCNPISGHATLYWYQQILGQGPKLLIQFQNNGVVDDSQLPKDRFSAERLKGVDSTLKIQPAKLEDSAVYLCASRRLAGTDTQYFGPGTRLTVL.